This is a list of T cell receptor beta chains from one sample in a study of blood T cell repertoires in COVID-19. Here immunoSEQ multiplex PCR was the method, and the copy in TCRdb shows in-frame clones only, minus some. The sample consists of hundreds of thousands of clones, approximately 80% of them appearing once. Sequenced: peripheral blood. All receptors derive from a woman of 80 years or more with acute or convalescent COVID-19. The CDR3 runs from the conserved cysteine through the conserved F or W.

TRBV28	CASEVGRGAYGYTF
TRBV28	CASSGGGPYEQYF
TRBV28	CATVEQFNYGYTF
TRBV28	CASSFNRGKGSGANVLTF
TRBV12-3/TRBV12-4	CASSDQGNYGYTF
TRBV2	CASTPGGGQPQHF
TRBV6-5	CASSYFGIKGEKLFF
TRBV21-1	CASSKEGRANYGYTF
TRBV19	CASTKTGWVNQPQHF
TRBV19	CASSEQGLNTEAFF
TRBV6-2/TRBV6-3	CASSAPLGTSGSETQYF
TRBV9	CASSVGDSGSGETQYF
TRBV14	CASSRTGNSPLHF
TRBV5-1	CASSLDQGNYGYTF
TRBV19	CASRRQGQQQFGYTF
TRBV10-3	CAITAGTGNPDTQYF
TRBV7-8	CASREARTADYGYTF
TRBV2	CASSDAGSLYNEQFF
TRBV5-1	CASSLGLSGELFF
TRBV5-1	CASSRGTGANYGYTF
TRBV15	CATSRGSGAVGNTIYF
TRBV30	CAWSVRGRALGEQYF
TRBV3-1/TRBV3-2	CASSQASGSADTQYF
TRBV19	CASSIDQQGVGTGELFF
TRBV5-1	CASSLVTQPNEKLFF
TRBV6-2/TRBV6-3	CASSFARDTGELFF
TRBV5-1	CASKQKDNSPLHF
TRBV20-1	CSASRGQPQHF
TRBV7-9	CASSLGAPDNEKLFF
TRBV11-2	CASSRGMAGNTIYF
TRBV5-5	CASSLAWDSWETQYF
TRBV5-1	CASSFKGFGMDKETQYF
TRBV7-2	CASSLPRAQGYGYTF
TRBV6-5	CASASGGARDTQYF
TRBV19	CASRAQGADTEAFF
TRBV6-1	CASSDRTGIYGYTF